The present T cell receptor beta chain was sequenced within a study of blood T cells in healthy people across ages. Study-wide points: The fall in TCR beta diversity per million T cells was roughly linear with age.

A note on this clonotype: Its specificity is not known.

Researchers report isolating at least 7 million PBMCs per sample. Trimming took off 2 bases at V and 3 bases at J, with 7 bases between the two ends. Looked up from germline, CDR1 is SEHNR and CDR2 is FQNEAQ (reference sequence). The CDR3 runs 14 residues. A second PCR of 7 to 11 cycles used a sample-barcoded 5' primer and a J-beta primer mix. MiXCR was run by TCRdb on the 5' RACE reads, yielding one entry per CDR3 protein. The sample has 600,000 or so distinct CDR3 sequences, over 20% seen once; the top ten hold 3.6%. The sequencing input was blood. The sequence came from a man between 65 and 80 years old in good health. The chain is built from TRBV7-9 and TRBJ2-2, with a tentative D call TRBD2 (6 bases). CDR3 region: CASSLWRDTGELFF. The CDR3 DNA reads TGTGCCAGCAGCTTATGGAGGGACACCGGGGAGCTGTTTTTT.